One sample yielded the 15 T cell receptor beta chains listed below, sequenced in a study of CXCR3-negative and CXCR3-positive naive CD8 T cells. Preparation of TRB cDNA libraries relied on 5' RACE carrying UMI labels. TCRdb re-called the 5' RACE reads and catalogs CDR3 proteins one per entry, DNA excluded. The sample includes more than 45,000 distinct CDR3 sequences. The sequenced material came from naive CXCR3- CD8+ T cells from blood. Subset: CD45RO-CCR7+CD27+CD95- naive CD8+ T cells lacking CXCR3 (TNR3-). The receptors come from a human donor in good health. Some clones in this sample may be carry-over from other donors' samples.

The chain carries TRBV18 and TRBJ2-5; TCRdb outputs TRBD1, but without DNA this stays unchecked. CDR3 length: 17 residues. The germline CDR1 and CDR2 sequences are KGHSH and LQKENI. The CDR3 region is CASSPPGTGIPRETQYF.

CDR3 sequence reads: CASSPSPAGAYNEQFF. V and J are TRBV6-4 and TRBJ2-1; TCRdb picks TRBD1, but there is no DNA to check that call. This CDR3 contains 16 residues. Germline V gene lookup returns CDR1 MRHNA and CDR2 SNTAGT.

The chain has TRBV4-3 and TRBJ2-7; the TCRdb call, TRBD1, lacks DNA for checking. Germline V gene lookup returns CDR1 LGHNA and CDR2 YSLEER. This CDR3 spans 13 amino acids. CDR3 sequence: CASSRGVSYEQYF.

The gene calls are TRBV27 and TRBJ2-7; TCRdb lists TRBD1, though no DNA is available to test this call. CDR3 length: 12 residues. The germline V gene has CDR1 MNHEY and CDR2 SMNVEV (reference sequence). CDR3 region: CASRGQGYEQYF.

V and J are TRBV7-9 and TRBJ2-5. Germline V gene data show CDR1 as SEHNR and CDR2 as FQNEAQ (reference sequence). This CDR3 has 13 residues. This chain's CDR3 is CASRTGIQETQYF.

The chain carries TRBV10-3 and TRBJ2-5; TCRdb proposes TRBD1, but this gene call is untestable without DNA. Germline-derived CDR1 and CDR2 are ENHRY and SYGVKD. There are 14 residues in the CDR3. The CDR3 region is CAIKTTGAQETQYF.

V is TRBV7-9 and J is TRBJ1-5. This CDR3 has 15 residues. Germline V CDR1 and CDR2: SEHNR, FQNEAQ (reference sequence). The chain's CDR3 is CASSLGPARSQPQHF.

The chain's CDR3 is CAISGGNTEAFF. This chain links TRBV10-3 with TRBJ1-1. CDR1 is ENHRY and CDR2 is SYGVKD in the germline V gene. The CDR3 has 12 amino acids.

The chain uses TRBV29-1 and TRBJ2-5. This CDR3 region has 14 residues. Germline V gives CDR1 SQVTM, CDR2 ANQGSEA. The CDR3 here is CSVGSARAQETQYF. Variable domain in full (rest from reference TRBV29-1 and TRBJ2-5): SAVISQKPSRDICQRGTSLTIQCQVDSQVTMMFWYRQQPGQSLTLIATANQGSEATYESGFVIDKFPISRPNLTFSTLTVSNMSPEDSSIYLCSVGSARAQETQYFGPGTRLLVL.

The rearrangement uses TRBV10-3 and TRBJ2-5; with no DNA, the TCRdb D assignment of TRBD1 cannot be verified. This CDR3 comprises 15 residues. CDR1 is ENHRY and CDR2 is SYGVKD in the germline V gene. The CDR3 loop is CAISDDTGGQETQYF.

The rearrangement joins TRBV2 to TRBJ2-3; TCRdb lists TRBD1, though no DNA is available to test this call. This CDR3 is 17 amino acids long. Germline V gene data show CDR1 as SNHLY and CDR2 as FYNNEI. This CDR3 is CASSEAGQRGLTDTQYF.

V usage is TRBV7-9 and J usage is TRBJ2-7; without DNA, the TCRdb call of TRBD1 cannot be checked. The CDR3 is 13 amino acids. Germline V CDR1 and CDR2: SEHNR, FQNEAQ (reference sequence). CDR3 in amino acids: CASSSWANYEQYF.

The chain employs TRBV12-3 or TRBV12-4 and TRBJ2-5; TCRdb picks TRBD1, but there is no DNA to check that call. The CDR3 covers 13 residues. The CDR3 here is CASSPGTGETQYF.

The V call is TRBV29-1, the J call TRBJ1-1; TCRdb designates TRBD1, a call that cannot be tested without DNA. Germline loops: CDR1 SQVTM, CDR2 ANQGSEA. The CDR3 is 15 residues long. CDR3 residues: CSVEDRGTVNTEAFF.

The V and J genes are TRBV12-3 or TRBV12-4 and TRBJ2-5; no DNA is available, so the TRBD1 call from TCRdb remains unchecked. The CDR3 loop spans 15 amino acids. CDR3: CASSWGAENQETQYF.